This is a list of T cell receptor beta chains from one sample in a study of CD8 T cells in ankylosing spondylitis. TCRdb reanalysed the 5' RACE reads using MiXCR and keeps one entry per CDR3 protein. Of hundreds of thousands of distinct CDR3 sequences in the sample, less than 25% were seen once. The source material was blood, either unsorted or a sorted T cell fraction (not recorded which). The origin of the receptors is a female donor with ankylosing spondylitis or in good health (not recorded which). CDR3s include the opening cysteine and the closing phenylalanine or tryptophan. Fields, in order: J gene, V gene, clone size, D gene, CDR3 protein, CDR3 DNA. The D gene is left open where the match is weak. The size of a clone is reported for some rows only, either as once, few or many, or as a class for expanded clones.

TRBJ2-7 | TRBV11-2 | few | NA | CASSLAAGRVYEQYF | TGTGCCAGCAGCTTAGCTGCAGGTCGGGTCTACGAGCAGTACTTC
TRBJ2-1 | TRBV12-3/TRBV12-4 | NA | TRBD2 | CASSPGRREGGEQFF | TGTGCCAGCAGCCCGGGTCGGCGGGAGGGTGGTGAGCAGTTCTTC
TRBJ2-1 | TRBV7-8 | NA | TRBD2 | CASSTTSGYYNEQFF | TGTGCCAGCAGCACCACTAGCGGGTACTACAATGAGCAGTTCTTC
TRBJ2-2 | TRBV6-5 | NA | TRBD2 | CASSYSMVTSGPWTGELFF | TGTGCCAGCAGTTACTCGATGGTTACTAGCGGACCGTGGACCGGGGAGCTGTTTTTT
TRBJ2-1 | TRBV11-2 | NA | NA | CASSLGARTGKEQFF | TGTGCCAGCAGCTTAGGAGCCCGAACAGGTAAAGAGCAGTTCTTC
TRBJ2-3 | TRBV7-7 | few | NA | CASSNQGDTQYF | TGTGCTAGCAGCAACCAGGGAGATACGCAGTATTTT
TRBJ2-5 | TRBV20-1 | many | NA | CSASIKETQYF | TGCAGTGCTAGCATTAAAGAGACCCAGTACTTC
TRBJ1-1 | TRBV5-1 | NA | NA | CASSPQMNTEAFF | TGCGCCAGCAGCCCTCAAATGAACACTGAAGCTTTCTTT
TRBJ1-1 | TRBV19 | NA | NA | CASSTIGTTEAFF | TGTGCCAGTAGTACGATCGGGACGACTGAAGCTTTCTTT
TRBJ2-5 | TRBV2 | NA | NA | CASFYRLDWETQYF | TGTGCCAGCTTTTACCGACTAGATTGGGAGACCCAGTACTTC
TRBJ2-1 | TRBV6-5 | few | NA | CASSYGGNRRNEQFF | TGTGCCAGCAGTTACGGCGGGAACCGGCGGAATGAGCAGTTCTTC
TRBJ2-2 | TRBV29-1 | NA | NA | CSGGTGAGELFF | TGCAGCGGCGGAACCGGTGCCGGGGAGCTGTTTTTT
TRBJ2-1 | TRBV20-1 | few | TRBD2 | CSAPLAGVHNEQFF | TGCAGTGCACCCCTAGCGGGAGTGCACAATGAGCAGTTCTTC
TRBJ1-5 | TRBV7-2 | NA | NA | CASSLVAADQPQHF | TGTGCCAGCAGCTTAGTGGCAGCAGATCAGCCCCAGCATTTT
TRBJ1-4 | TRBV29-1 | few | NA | CSVETAEKLFF | TGCAGCGTTGAGACCGCCGAAAAACTGTTTTTT
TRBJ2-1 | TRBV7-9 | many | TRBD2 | CASSPNRLAGQFF | TGTGCCAGCAGCCCCAACAGGCTAGCGGGACAGTTCTTC
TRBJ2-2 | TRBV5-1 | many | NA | CASSYGLSVGTGELFF | TGCGCCAGCAGCTACGGACTAAGCGTGGGCACCGGGGAGCTGTTTTTT
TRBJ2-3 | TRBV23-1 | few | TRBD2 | CASSQRIAGRDTQYF | TGCGCCAGCAGTCAAAGGATAGCGGGACGAGATACGCAGTATTTT
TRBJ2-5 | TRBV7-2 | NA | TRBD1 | CASSFDRGEETQYF | TGTGCCAGCAGCTTCGACAGGGGGGAAGAGACCCAGTACTTC
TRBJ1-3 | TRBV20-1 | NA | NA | CSAPETGENTIYF | TGCAGTGCCCCTGAAACTGGGGAAAACACCATATATTTT
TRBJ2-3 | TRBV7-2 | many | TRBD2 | CASSPLAGGADTQYF | TGTGCCAGCAGCCCTCTAGCGGGAGGTGCAGATACGCAGTATTTT
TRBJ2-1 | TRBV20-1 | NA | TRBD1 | CSAVRTGTGGIDEQFF | TGCAGTGCTGTCCGAACCGGGACAGGGGGGATTGATGAGCAGTTCTTC
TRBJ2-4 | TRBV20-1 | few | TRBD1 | CSASGTVNIQYF | TGCAGTGCTAGTGGGACAGTCAACATTCAGTACTTC
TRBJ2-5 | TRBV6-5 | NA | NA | CASSSDRYSETQYF | TGTGCCAGCAGTTCCGACAGGTATTCGGAGACCCAGTACTTC
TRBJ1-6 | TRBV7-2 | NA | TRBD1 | CASSLRFWQGGSPLHF | TGTGCCAGCAGCTTAAGGTTTTGGCAGGGGGGTTCACCCCTCCACTTT
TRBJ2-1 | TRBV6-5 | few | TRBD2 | CASSYPVSGRAGNEQFF | TGTGCCAGCAGTTACCCGGTCAGCGGGAGGGCGGGCAATGAGCAGTTCTTC
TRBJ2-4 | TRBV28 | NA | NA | CASSLPTGLHNIGKNIQYF | TGTGCCAGCAGTCTTCCGACAGGTCTGCATAACATAGGCAAAAACATTCAGTACTTC
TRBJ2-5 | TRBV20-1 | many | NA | CSAPVSARQETQYF | TGCAGTGCTCCTGTGTCAGCTCGTCAAGAGACCCAGTACTTC
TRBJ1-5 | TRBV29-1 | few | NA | CSVGVGNGNQPQHF | TGCAGCGTTGGGGTGGGGAACGGGAATCAGCCCCAGCATTTT